The present TCR beta chain was sequenced within a study of long-term antiretroviral therapy in people with HIV. Cryopreserved PBMC numbered about 0.85-10 million per sample before DNA extraction. Regarding the study as a whole: Clones with expansion before ART led the repertoire at all time points.

It was version v3.0 of the immunoSEQ assay that was run at survey level. The table came from immunoSEQ multiplex PCR; TCRdb's copy has only in-frame clones and leaves some out. Of around 26,000 clones in the sample, under 80% are singletons; the top ten hold approximately 10%. This clone was detected only a few times. Its cognate antigen is unknown. Trimming shortened V by 3 bases and J by 7 bases, and 12 bases separated the two germline ends. CDR1 is GTSNPN and CDR2 is SVGIG in the germline V gene (reference sequence). This CDR3 comprises 13 residues. The TCR originated in a woman aged 40 to 50 with HIV. The V and J genes are TRBV30 and TRBJ2-2, with D maybe TRBD1 (5 bases). The starting material was unsorted PBMCs, obtained 1.1 years before starting antiretroviral therapy. The chain's CDR3 is CAWRVLGVGELFF. Written as DNA, the CDR3 is TGTGCCTGGAGGGTTCTAGGGGTCGGGGAGCTGTTTTTT.